This TCR beta chain is from a study of cytotoxic CD8 clonotypes in ibrutinib-treated CLL. Study overall: The study included roughly 10 relapsed/refractory and under 16 treatment-naive patients; 17 had IGHV unmutated disease. General study findings and limits: Once treatment began, public clonotypes, which were uncommon, contracted or stayed stable.

Trimming removed 7 bases at V and 2 bases at J, with 14 bases between. In germline, CDR1 is SGHAT, CDR2 FQNNGV. This CDR3 comprises 14 residues. A word on this clone: The antigen is not known.

Profiling relied on immunoSEQ multiplex PCR, and the TCRdb table lists in-frame clones only, not all of them. The data hold approximately 57,000 clones, with roughly 50% observed a single time. This clonotype was sampled from a human donor with chronic lymphocytic leukemia. The chain carries TRBV11-2 and TRBJ1-1; maybe TRBD1 (6 bases). Sequencing was performed on PBMCs, taken after 24 months of ibrutinib treatment. The chain's CDR3 is CASKKNRVNTEAFF. The CDR3 nucleotides read TGTGCCAGCAAAAAAAACAGGGTCAACACTGAAGCTTTCTTT.